These 28 T cell receptor beta chains share one sample of origin, sequenced in a study of Graves' ophthalmopathy and Graves' hyperthyroidism. Investigators amplified TCR beta CDR3 regions from RNA transcripts. An opening RT-PCR round employed HTBI primers and preceded a second-round multiplex PCR. TCRdb called the multiplex PCR reads again in MiXCR, with one record for every CDR3 protein. The table shows over a million distinct CDR3 sequences, with less than 45% occurring only once. Input material: peripheral blood or thyroid tissue (not recorded which). All receptors derive from an adult man with Graves' hyperthyroidism.

The DNA for the CDR3 is TGCAGCGTTGGAAGCCAGGTGACGGAGGACCAGTACTTC. Its translation: CSVGSQVTEDQYF. V and J are TRBV29-1 and TRBJ2-5; D is perhaps TRBD2 (5 bases). Germline V gene sequence: CDR1 SQVTM, CDR2 ANQGSEA. Trimming pared 4 bases from V and 10 bases from J, leaving 19 bases between. This CDR3 spans 13 amino acids.

This chain connects TRBV29-1 to TRBJ1-3; D uncertain. The CDR3 length is 16 residues. CDR1 and CDR2 from the germline V gene are SQVTM and ANQGSEA. The V and J ends lost 5 bases and 0 bases respectively, with 17 bases between them. The DNA for the CDR3 is TGCAGCGTTCGGGGTTGGGGAACGAGCTCTGGAAACACCATATATTTT. Translating gives CSVRGWGTSSGNTIYF.

This CDR3 is CASSLRGSPKFDGGELFF. In nucleotides, the CDR3 is TGTGCCAGCAGCTTGCGAGGGAGCCCAAAGTTTGATGGCGGGGAGCTGTTTTTT. The chain carries TRBV7-2 and TRBJ2-2; the D gene is possibly TRBD2 (5 bases). With 3 bases removed from V and 7 bases from J, the gap between germline ends came to 24 bases. Germline loops: CDR1 SGHTA, CDR2 FQGNSA. This CDR3 spans 18 amino acids.

At least ten counts were recorded for this clonotype. The genes are TRBV2 and TRBJ1-1, with unresolved D. In germline, CDR1 is SNHLY, CDR2 FYNNEI. The V end lost 8 bases, the J end lost 7 bases, and 11 bases lay between the germline ends. This CDR3 comprises 11 residues. The CDR3 sequence: CASLGSVEAFF. Here the CDR3 DNA reads TGTGCCAGCCTCGGCTCGGTTGAAGCTTTCTTT.

The chain is built from TRBV2 and TRBJ2-5; D may be TRBD2 (7 bases). This CDR3 has 16 residues. V shed 0 bases and J shed 5 bases, with 16 bases lying between them. The germline V gene has CDR1 SNHLY and CDR2 FYNNEI. This CDR3 reads CASSEALSGGRETQYF. CDR3 nucleotides: TGTGCCAGCAGTGAAGCGCTTTCCGGGGGGCGCGAGACCCAGTACTTC. The complete variable domain, with remaining parts taken from reference TRBV2 and TRBJ2-5, reads EPEVTQTPSHQVTQMGQEVILRCVPISNHLYFYWYRQILGQKVEFLVSFYNNEISEKSEIFDDQFSVERPDGSNFTLKIRSTKLEDSAMYFCASSEALSGGRETQYFGPGTRLLVL.

A remark on this clonotype: A clone one base away is much larger, so this may be a read error. In this CDR3 the conserved last residue, phenylalanine or tryptophan, is missing, so a read error is likely. The chain carries TRBV19 and TRBJ1-1; D gene unclear. Germline CDR1 reads LNHDA; CDR2 reads SQIVND (reference sequence). The V end was cut by 8 bases, the J end by 2 bases, with 9 bases between. The CDR3 runs 12 residues. In nucleotides, the CDR3 is TGTGCCAGTGCGTTAAGCAACACTGAAGCTTTCTCT. The encoded protein is CASALSNTEAFS.

This clonotype was seen only a few times. The CDR3 DNA reads as TGTGCCAGCAGCTTATACGGGATACGGGGTAATTCACCCCTCCACTTT. This sequence encodes CASSLYGIRGNSPLHF. The chain couples TRBV11-2 to TRBJ1-6; D gene ambiguous. V was trimmed by 2 bases and J by 6 bases, leaving 14 bases between them. Germline CDR1 reads SGHAT; CDR2 reads FQNNGV. The CDR3 spans 16 residues. The full variable domain, its missing parts supplied by reference TRBV11-2 and TRBJ1-6, is EAGVAQSPRYKIIEKRQSVAFWCNPISGHATLYWYQQILGQGPKLLIQFQNNGVVDDSQLPKDRFSAERLKGVDSTLKIQPAKLEDSAVYLCASSLYGIRGNSPLHFGNGTRLTVT.

Concerning this clonotype: An end of the junction differs from the germline gene, which may be a read error. The V and J genes are TRBV9 and TRBJ1-5; no firm D call. Germline CDR1 SGDLS, CDR2 YYNGEE. The CDR3 length is 12 residues. CDR3 protein: CASSEPIGSQHF. CDR3 nucleotides: TGTGCCAGTAGCGAACCCATCGGATCTCAGCATTTT. Using reference TRBV9 and TRBJ1-5 for the parts outside the CDR3, the full variable domain is DSGVTQTPKHLITATGQRVTLRCSPRSGDLSVYWYQQSLDQGLQFLIQYYNGEERAKGNILERFSAQQFPDLHSELNLSSLELGDSALYFCASSEPIGSQHFGDGTRLSIL.

This clonotype was counted many times. The rearrangement uses TRBV20-1 and TRBJ1-5; the D gene is possibly TRBD1 (5 bases). Looked up from germline, CDR1 is DFQATT and CDR2 is SNEGSKA (reference sequence). The CDR3 is 14 residues long. The germline V and J ends were trimmed by 3 bases and 0 bases, with 9 bases remaining between them. CDR3 protein: CSASDSNSNQPQHF. In DNA, the CDR3 is TGCAGTGCTAGCGACAGTAATAGCAATCAGCCCCAGCATTTT.

J is TRBJ2-5 and V is TRBV7-9; TRBD2 aligns across 11 bases. Looked up from germline, CDR1 is SEHNR and CDR2 is FQNEAQ (reference sequence). With V trimmed by 5 bases and J by 5 bases, 7 bases remained unmatched. CDR3 length equals 15 residues. The CDR3 DNA follows: TGTGCCAGCAGCCACCTAGCGGGAGGTCGGGAGACCCAGTACTTC. Its protein product is CASSHLAGGRETQYF.

This clonotype was observed a handful of times. The rearrangement uses TRBV14 and TRBJ2-7; 8 nucleotides align to TRBD1. V shed 0 bases and J 6 bases; nucleotides not matched to a gene: 7. Germline V CDR1 and CDR2: SGHDN, FVKESK. This CDR3 is 15 amino acids long. The CDR3 reads CASSQEYRGFSEQYF. As DNA, the CDR3 is TGTGCCAGCAGCCAAGAATACAGGGGGTTCAGCGAGCAGTACTTC.

This clonotype was seen ten or more times. The V gene is TRBV5-6, the J gene TRBJ2-6, with D unclear. The CDR3 is made up of 12 amino acids. Germline-derived CDR1 and CDR2 are SGHDT and YYEEEE. Trimming removed 0 bases at V and 13 bases at J, with 8 bases between. In nucleotides, the CDR3 is TGTGCCAGCAGCTTGGAGTTTCGGGTCCTGACTTTC. As protein: CASSLEFRVLTF.

The chain employs TRBV2 and TRBJ2-7, with 9 bases lining up with TRBD2. This CDR3 contains 14 residues. Germline V gives CDR1 SNHLY, CDR2 FYNNEI. With V trimmed by 6 bases and J by 2 bases, 5 bases remained unmatched. CDR3 loop: CASRPGLAPYEQYF. The CDR3 nucleotides are TGTGCCAGCAGGCCGGGACTAGCTCCCTACGAGCAGTACTTC.

The chain joins TRBV7-7 to TRBJ2-7; D unresolved. Per germline, CDR1 SSHAT and CDR2 FNYEAQ (reference sequence). The CDR3 consists of 15 residues. Trimming left V 5 bases short and J 1 base short, with 15 bases between. This chain's CDR3 is CASSVGRLDSYEQYF. The CDR3 DNA sequence: TGTGCCAGCAGCGTTGGACGGTTGGATTCCTACGAGCAGTACTTC.

The chain uses TRBV7-2 and TRBJ2-7; TRBD2 might be the D (7 bases). This CDR3 has 14 residues. The germline V gene encodes CDR1 SGHTA and CDR2 FQGNSA. Trimming took 5 bases from V and 5 from J, leaving 16 bases between them. CDR3 coding DNA: TGTGCCAGCAGCCTAGGGGGGGACGTACACGAGCAGTACTTC. Protein sequence: CASSLGGDVHEQYF. The variable domain in full, with the rest retrieved from reference TRBV7-2 and TRBJ2-7, is GAGVSQSPSNKVTEKGKDVELRCDPISGHTALYWYRQSLGQGLEFLIYFQGNSAPDKSGLPSDRFSAERTGGSVSTLTIQRTQQEDSAVYLCASSLGGDVHEQYFGPGTRLTVT.

The table lists this clonotype with a few counts. V is TRBV24-1 and J is TRBJ2-7, with D possibly being TRBD1 (6 bases). This CDR3 comprises 13 residues. Looked up from germline, CDR1 is KGHDR and CDR2 is SFDVKD. V dropped 3 bases and J dropped 7 bases, with 12 bases sitting between them. DNA of the CDR3: TGTGCCACCAGTGATACAGGGATCAATGAGCAGTACTTC. This codes for CATSDTGINEQYF.

This clonotype came up a few times. This chain links TRBV4-1 with TRBJ1-3; no clear D gene. V was pared by 0 bases and J by 0 bases, with 6 bases between. Germline loops: CDR1 MGHRA, CDR2 YSYEKL. The CDR3 runs 15 residues. DNA for the CDR3: TGCGCCAGCAGCCAAGAATCACTCTCTGGAAACACCATATATTTT. As protein: CASSQESLSGNTIYF.

This rearrangement joins TRBV12-3 or TRBV12-4 to TRBJ1-1; D gene unclear. This CDR3 is built from 16 residues. The V end was cut by 0 bases, the J end by 5 bases, with 16 bases between. The CDR3 reads CASSLARPMGSTEAFF. The CDR3 DNA is TGTGCCAGCAGTTTAGCGCGGCCAATGGGGTCGACTGAAGCTTTCTTT.

This clonotype was counted ten times or more. The chain carries TRBV2 and TRBJ2-7, with D unclear. Germline V CDR1 and CDR2: SNHLY, FYNNEI. This CDR3 has 12 amino acids. V lost 1 base, J lost 6 bases, and 7 bases lay in between. CDR3 sequence reads: CASSEGVGEQYF. In DNA form, the CDR3 reads TGTGCCAGCAGTGAAGGTGTAGGCGAGCAGTACTTC.

The V gene is TRBV29-1, the J gene TRBJ1-2, with D possibly TRBD1 on 5 matching bases. The CDR3 consists of 13 residues. Germline loops: CDR1 SQVTM, CDR2 ANQGSEA. Deletions cut 1 base from V and 4 bases from J, with 10 bases between. CDR3: CSVEGGRGYGYTF. CDR3 nucleotide sequence: TGCAGCGTTGAAGGGGGGAGGGGCTATGGCTACACCTTC.

The V call is TRBV10-3, the J call TRBJ1-2; possibly TRBD1 for D (6 bases). CDR1 is ENHRY and CDR2 is SYGVKD in the germline V gene. The V end lost 4 bases, the J end lost 8 bases, and 11 bases lay between the germline ends. This CDR3 has 12 residues. CDR3 residues: CAISGQVNGYTF. The CDR3 bases are TGTGCCATCAGTGGACAGGTTAACGGCTACACCTTC.

Concerning this clonotype: One end of the junction varies from germline; a read error may be responsible. V gene TRBV7-9 combines with J gene TRBJ2-2; the D gene is possibly TRBD2 (6 bases). The CDR3 covers 16 residues. Looked up from germline, CDR1 is SEHNR and CDR2 is FQNEAQ (reference sequence). This CDR3 reads CASSPAGLANTGELVF. The CDR3 nucleotides are TGTGCCAGCAGCCCCGCGGGACTCGCGAACACCGGGGAGCTGGTTTTT.

The sample holds one count of this clonotype. The chain has TRBV15 and TRBJ2-7; D may be TRBD2 (5 bases). Trimming cost V 2 bases and J 4 bases, with 12 bases left between them. Germline CDR1 LNHNV, CDR2 YYDKDF (reference sequence). The CDR3 length is 14 residues. The CDR3: CATSRPGNGYEQYF. The CDR3 nucleotides are TGTGCCACCAGCAGACCCGGGAACGGGTACGAGCAGTACTTC.

The chain has TRBV4-1 and TRBJ1-2; D is undetermined. V was cut by 1 base and J by 4 bases, with 16 bases left in between. Germline V gene data show CDR1 as MGHRA and CDR2 as YSYEKL. This CDR3 is built from 16 residues. The CDR3 DNA reads as TGCGCCAGCAGCCAAGCCAGGAATGTCGGACCCTATGGCTACACCTTC. Protein: CASSQARNVGPYGYTF.

In its sample, this clonotype was seen many times. V and J are TRBV10-3 and TRBJ2-7, with D perhaps TRBD1 or TRBD2 (5 bases each). This CDR3 comprises 15 residues. V lost 3 bases and J lost 0, with 12 bases in between. Germline loops: CDR1 ENHRY, CDR2 SYGVKD. Written as DNA, the CDR3 is TGTGCCATCAGTGACGAGCCAGGGAGCTCCTACGAGCAGTACTTC. Protein sequence: CAISDEPGSSYEQYF.

This clonotype was seen only a few times. V usage is TRBV18 and J usage is TRBJ2-5, with a weak D call TRBD2 (6 bases). The germline CDR1 and CDR2 sequences are KGHSH and LQKENI. V lost 5 bases to trimming and J lost 2 bases, with 15 bases between them. This CDR3 comprises 15 residues. This chain's CDR3 is CASSETRREQETQYF. The CDR3 bases are TGTGCCAGCTCAGAAACTCGGAGGGAACAAGAGACCCAGTACTTC. The variable domain in full, completed from reference TRBV18 and TRBJ2-5, reads NAGVMQNPRHLVRRRGQEARLRCSPMKGHSHVYWYRQLPEEGLKFMVYLQKENIIDESGMPKERFSAEFPKEGPSILRIQQVVRGDSAAYFCASSETRREQETQYFGPGTRLLVL.

The table lists this clonotype with many counts. The CDR3 sequence is CASSLLGSETQYF. DNA for the CDR3: TGTGCCAGCAGCTTATTAGGGTCAGAGACCCAGTACTTC. This chain uses TRBV7-3 with TRBJ2-5; D call uncertain. The CDR3 is 13 amino acids. Trimming removed 2 bases at V and 4 bases at J, with 8 bases between. CDR1 and CDR2 (germline): SGHTA, FQGTGA.

This sequence joins TRBV12-3 or TRBV12-4 and TRBJ1-2; 10 nucleotides match TRBD1. Trimming took 5 bases from V and 6 from J; bases not matched to a gene: 12. CDR3 length: 16 amino acids. The CDR3 protein is CASSTRRLTGGDGYTF. The CDR3, as DNA: TGTGCCAGCAGTACCCGTAGATTGACAGGGGGCGATGGCTACACCTTC.